This TCR beta chain was captured in a study of cytomegalovirus exposure and HLA in healthy donors. Study-wide findings and caveats: CMV serostatus was the sole immune exposure data available. Evidence from a later analysis indicated that most CMV-associated TCR beta chains looked HLA-restricted. Follow-up analysis later connected one missense variant in DCLRE1C with trimming of TCR beta V- and J-genes.

Germline V CDR1 and CDR2: SGHTA, FQGNSA. Deletions cut 5 bases from V and 0 bases from J, with 20 bases between. The CDR3 sequence is 18 residues long. The PCR made use of 60 Vbeta and 13 Jbeta primers. Repertoires were generated with immunoSEQ multiplex PCR, while TCRdb's copy carries only in-frame clones and drops some. Seen here are roughly 120,000 clones, 15% observed once, and the top ten hold under 2.5%. Points on this clone: Its antigen is unknown.

The chain links TRBV7-2 to TRBJ2-1; D might be TRBD2 (6 bases). The receptor's source is a woman under 30 in good health and CMV-seronegative. The material sequenced was PBMCs. For the CDR3, the DNA is TGTGCCAGCAGCACACCCGCGTGGGGGGAGCACTCCTACAATGAGCAGTTCTTC. It encodes CASSTPAWGEHSYNEQFF.